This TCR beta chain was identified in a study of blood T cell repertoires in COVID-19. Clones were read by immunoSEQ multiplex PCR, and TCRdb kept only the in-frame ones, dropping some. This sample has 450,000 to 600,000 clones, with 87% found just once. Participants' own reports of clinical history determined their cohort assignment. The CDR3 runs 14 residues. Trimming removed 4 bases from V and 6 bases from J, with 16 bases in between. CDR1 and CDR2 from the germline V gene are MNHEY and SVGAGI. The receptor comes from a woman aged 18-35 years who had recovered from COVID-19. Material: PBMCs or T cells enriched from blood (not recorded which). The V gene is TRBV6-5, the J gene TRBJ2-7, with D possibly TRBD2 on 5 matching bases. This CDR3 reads CASSLGLAPSEQYF. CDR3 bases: TGTGCCAGCAGTTTAGGGCTAGCTCCCTCCGAGCAGTACTTC.